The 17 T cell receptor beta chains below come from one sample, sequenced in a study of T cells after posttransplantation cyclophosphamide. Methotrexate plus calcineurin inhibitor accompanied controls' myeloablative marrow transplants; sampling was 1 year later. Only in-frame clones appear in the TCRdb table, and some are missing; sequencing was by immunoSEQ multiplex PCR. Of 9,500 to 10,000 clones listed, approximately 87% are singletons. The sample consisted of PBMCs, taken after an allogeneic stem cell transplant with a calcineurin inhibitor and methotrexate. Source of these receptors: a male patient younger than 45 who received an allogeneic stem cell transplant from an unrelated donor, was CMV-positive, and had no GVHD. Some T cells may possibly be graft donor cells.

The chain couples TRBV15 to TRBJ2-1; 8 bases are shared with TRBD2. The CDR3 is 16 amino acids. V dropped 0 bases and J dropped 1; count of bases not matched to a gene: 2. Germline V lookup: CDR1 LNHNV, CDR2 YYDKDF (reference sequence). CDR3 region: CATSRDGGGSYNEQFF. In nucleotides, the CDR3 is TGTGCCACCAGCAGAGACGGGGGGGGGTCCTACAATGAGCAGTTCTTC.

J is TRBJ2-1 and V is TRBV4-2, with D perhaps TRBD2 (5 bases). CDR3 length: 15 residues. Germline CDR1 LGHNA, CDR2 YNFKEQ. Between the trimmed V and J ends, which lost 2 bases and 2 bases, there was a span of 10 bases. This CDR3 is CASSQSGLPYNEQFF. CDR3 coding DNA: TGTGCCAGCAGCCAAAGCGGATTACCCTACAATGAGCAGTTCTTC.

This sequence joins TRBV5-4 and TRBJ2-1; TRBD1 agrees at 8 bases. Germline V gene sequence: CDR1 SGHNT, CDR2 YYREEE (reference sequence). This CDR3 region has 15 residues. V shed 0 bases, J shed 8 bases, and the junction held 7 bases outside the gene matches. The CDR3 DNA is TGTGCCAGCAGCTTGGCCCCAGGGGGCCGAGATGAGCAGTTCTTC. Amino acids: CASSLAPGGRDEQFF. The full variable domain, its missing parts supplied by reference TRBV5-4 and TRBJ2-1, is ETGVTQSPTHLIKTRGQQVTLRCSSQSGHNTVSWYQQALGQGPQFIFQYYREEENGRGNFPPRFSGLQFPNYSSELNVNALELDDSALYLCASSLAPGGRDEQFFGPGTRLTVL.

Written as DNA, the CDR3 is TGTGCCAGCAGGGGGGGACGGTACAATGAGCAGTTCTTC. The encoded protein is CASRGGRYNEQFF. The chain combines TRBV7-6 with TRBJ2-1; TRBD2 is a possible D gene (6 bases). V lost 6 bases and J 4 bases, leaving 10 bases between the germline ends. The CDR3 spans 13 residues. Germline lookup yields CDR1 SGHVS and CDR2 FNYEAQ. Filled out from reference TRBV7-6 and TRBJ2-1, the complete variable domain reads GAGVSQSPRYKVTKRGQDVALRCDPISGHVSLYWYRQALGQGPEFLTYFNYEAQQDKSGLPNDRFSAERPEGSISTLTIQRTEQRDSAMYRCASRGGRYNEQFFGPGTRLTVL.

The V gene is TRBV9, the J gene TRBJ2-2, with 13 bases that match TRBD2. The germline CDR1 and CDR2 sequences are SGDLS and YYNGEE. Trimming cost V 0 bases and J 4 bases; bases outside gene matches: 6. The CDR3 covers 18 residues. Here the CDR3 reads CASSVDPLAGGRTGELFF. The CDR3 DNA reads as TGTGCCAGCAGCGTAGATCCACTAGCGGGAGGGCGCACCGGGGAGCTGTTTTTT.

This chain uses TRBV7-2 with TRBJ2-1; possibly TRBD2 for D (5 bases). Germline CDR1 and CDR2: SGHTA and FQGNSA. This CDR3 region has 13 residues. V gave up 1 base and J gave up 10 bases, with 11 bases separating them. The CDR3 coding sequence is TGTGCCAGCAGCTTAGGCCGCGAGGGAGAGCAGTTCTTC. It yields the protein CASSLGREGEQFF. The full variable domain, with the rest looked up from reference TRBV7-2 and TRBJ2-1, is GAGVSQSPSNKVTEKGKDVELRCDPISGHTALYWYRQSLGQGLEFLIYFQGNSAPDKSGLPSDRFSAERTGGSVSTLTIQRTQQEDSAVYLCASSLGREGEQFFGPGTRLTVL.

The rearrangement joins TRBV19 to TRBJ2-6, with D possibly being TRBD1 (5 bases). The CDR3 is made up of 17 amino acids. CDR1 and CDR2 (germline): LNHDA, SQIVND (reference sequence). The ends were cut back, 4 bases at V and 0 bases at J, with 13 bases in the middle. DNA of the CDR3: TGTGCCAGTAGTAGGGCTGGACAACCCTCTGGGGCCAACGTCCTGACTTTC. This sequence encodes CASSRAGQPSGANVLTF.

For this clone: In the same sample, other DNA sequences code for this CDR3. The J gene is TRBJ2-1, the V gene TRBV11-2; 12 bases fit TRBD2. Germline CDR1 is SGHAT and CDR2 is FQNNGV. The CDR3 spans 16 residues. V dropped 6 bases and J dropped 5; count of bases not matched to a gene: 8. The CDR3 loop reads CASSSGLAGRNNEQFF. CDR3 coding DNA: TGTGCCAGCAGTTCGGGACTAGCGGGTCGTAACAATGAGCAGTTCTTC.

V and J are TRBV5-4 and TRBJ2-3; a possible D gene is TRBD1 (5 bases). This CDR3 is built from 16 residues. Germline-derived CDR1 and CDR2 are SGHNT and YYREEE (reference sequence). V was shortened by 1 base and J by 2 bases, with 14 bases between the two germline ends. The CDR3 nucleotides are TGTGCCAGCAGCTTGCTGGTAGGGGCGAACACAGATACGCAGTATTTT. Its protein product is CASSLLVGANTDTQYF. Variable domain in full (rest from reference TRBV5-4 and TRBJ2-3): ETGVTQSPTHLIKTRGQQVTLRCSSQSGHNTVSWYQQALGQGPQFIFQYYREEENGRGNFPPRFSGLQFPNYSSELNVNALELDDSALYLCASSLLVGANTDTQYFGPGTRLTVL.

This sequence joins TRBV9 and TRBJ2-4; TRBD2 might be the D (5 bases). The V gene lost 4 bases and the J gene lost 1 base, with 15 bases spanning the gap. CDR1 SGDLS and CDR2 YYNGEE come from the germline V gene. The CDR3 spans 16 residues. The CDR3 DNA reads TGTGCCAGCAGCCCCCTCGCGCGAGGGGCCAAAAACATTCAGTACTTC. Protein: CASSPLARGAKNIQYF. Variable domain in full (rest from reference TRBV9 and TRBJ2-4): DSGVTQTPKHLITATGQRVTLRCSPRSGDLSVYWYQQSLDQGLQFLIQYYNGEERAKGNILERFSAQQFPDLHSELNLSSLELGDSALYFCASSPLARGAKNIQYFGAGTRLSVL.

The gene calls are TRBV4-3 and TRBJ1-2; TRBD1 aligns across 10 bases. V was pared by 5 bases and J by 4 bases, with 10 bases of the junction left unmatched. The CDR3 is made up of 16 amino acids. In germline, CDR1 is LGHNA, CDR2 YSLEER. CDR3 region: CASSLRGQGQGYGYTF. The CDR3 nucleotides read TGCGCCAGCAGCTTGCGGGGACAGGGGCAAGGCTATGGCTACACCTTC.

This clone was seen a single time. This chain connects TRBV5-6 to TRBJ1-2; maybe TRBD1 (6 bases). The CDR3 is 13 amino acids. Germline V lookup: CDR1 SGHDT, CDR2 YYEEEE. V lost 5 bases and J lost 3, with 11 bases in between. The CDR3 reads CASRQGSDYGYTF. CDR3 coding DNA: TGTGCCAGCAGACAGGGTAGTGACTATGGCTACACCTTC.

The CDR3: CASSLLAGGISSTDTQYF. The CDR3 DNA is TGTGCCAGCAGCTTGCTAGCGGGAGGCATTTCTAGCACAGATACGCAGTATTTT. V gene TRBV5-6 combines with J gene TRBJ2-3, with 11 bases lining up with TRBD2. The germline V gene has CDR1 SGHDT and CDR2 YYEEEE. The V and J ends lost 1 base and 0 bases, in that order; junction bases with no gene match: 7. CDR3 length: 18 residues.

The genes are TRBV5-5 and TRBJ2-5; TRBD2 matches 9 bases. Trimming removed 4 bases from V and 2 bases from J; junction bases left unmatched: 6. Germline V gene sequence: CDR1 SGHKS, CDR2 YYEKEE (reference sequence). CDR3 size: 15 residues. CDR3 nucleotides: TGTGCCAGCAGCCTTTTGACTAGCGGACAAGAGACCCAGTACTTC. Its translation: CASSLLTSGQETQYF.

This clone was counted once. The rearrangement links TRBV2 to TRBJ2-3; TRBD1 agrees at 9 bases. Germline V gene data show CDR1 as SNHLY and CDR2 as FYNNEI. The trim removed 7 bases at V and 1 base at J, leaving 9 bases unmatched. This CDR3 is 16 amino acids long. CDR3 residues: CASIQRTGVGTDTQYF. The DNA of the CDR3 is TGTGCCAGCATACAACGGACAGGGGTCGGCACAGATACGCAGTATTTT.

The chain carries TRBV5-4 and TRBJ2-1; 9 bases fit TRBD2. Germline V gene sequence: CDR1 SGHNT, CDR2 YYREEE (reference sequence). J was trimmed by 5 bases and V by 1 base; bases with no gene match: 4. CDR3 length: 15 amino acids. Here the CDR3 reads CASSLLGLADNEQFF. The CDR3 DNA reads TGTGCCAGCAGCTTGTTGGGACTAGCCGACAATGAGCAGTTCTTC.

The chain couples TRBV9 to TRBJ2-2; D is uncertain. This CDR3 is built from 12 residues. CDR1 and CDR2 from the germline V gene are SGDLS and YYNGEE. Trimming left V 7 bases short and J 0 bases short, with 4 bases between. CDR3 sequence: CASGTNTGELFF. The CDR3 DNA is TGTGCCAGCGGCACGAACACCGGGGAGCTGTTTTTT.